This T cell receptor (beta chain) was found in a study of Graves' ophthalmopathy and Graves' hyperthyroidism. RNA transcripts yielded amplified TCR beta CDR3 regions. HTBI-primed RT-PCR formed the first round, and a multiplex PCR formed the second. MiXCR, run by TCRdb on the multiplex PCR reads, gives a single entry per CDR3 protein. The sample carries 45,000 to 60,000 distinct CDR3 sequences, approximately 50% recorded once. The CDR3 spans 18 residues. Germline CDR1 is SGDLS and CDR2 is YYNGEE. Trimming left V 6 bases short and J 0 bases short, with 23 bases between. Whole-study results and caveats: A 13-signature model separated ophthalmopathy from stable hyperthyroidism, about 88% sensitivity, about 81% specificity.

Turning to this clonotype: What it recognizes is unknown.

Sequenced input: peripheral blood. This receptor was identified in an adult woman with Graves' ophthalmopathy. This chain uses TRBV9 with TRBJ2-3; the D gene is possibly TRBD2 (5 bases). CDR3 region: CASTRRASGLTSTDTQYF. The CDR3 DNA sequence: TGTGCCAGCACAAGGAGAGCAAGCGGTTTAACTAGCACAGATACGCAGTATTTT.